Listed below are T cell receptor beta chains from one sample, sequenced in a study of Graves' ophthalmopathy and Graves' hyperthyroidism. TCRdb passed the multiplex PCR reads through MiXCR, listing each CDR3 protein once. This sample has more than 150,000 distinct CDR3 sequences; 30% to 45% occur once, and the top ten carry 4.5% to 6%. Source material: peripheral blood. Every receptor here comes from a woman in her 40s with Graves' ophthalmopathy. Both conserved end residues are part of each CDR3. D genes are given only for firm matches. Rows may omit the clone size; those that give it use once, few, many or a size class.

d_call clone_size j_call v_call cdr3_nt cdr3_aa
TRBD1 many TRBJ1-1 TRBV15 TGTGCCACCAGCAGAGTTAACTGGGACAGAATGAACACTGAAGCTTTCTTT CATSRVNWDRMNTEAFF
. many TRBJ2-5 TRBV19 TGTGCCAGTAGTATAGAAGGAACTCAAGAGACCCAGTACTTC CASSIEGTQETQYF
TRBD2 many TRBJ2-7 TRBV25-1 TGTGCCAGCAAGACTAGCGGGGGACTTGCCTACGAGCAGTACTTC CASKTSGGLAYEQYF
TRBD2 . TRBJ2-7 TRBV29-1 TGCAGCGTCCGTGGGACTAGCGGGATTTACTCCTACGAGCAGTACTTC CSVRGTSGIYSYEQYF
TRBD1 many TRBJ1-2 TRBV6-5 TGTGCCAGCAAAACAGACAGGGGTGTGTATGGCTACACCTTC CASKTDRGVYGYTF
. many TRBJ1-5 TRBV5-8 TGTGCCAGCAGCCGCGGGGCCGGGAACCCCCAGCCCCAGCATTTT CASSRGAGNPQPQHF
. many TRBJ1-2 TRBV5-1 TGCGCCAGCAGCCCCCGAGAGGGTAACTATGGCTACACCTTC CASSPREGNYGYTF
. many TRBJ1-1 TRBV20-1 TGCAGTGCTAGCCCCTCGGGGGTAACTGAAGCTTTCTTT CSASPSGVTEAFF
. . TRBJ1-6 TRBV28 TGTGCCAGCAGATACCGGTCGGTCTCGAGTTCACCCCTCCACTTT CASRYRSVSSSPLHF
. many TRBJ1-5 TRBV4-1 TGCGCCAGCAGCCAGGCACAGGGAGGCCAGCCCCAGCATTTT CASSQAQGGQPQHF
. . TRBJ1-6 TRBV20-1 TGCAGCGCTACCCTGCCTTCCGCGGAAGGTTCACCCCTCCACTTT CSATLPSAEGSPLHF
TRBD1 many TRBJ1-1 TRBV29-1 TGCAGCGTTCGACAGGGGGAATCGTCCACTGAAGCTTTCTTT CSVRQGESSTEAFF
. . TRBJ1-1 TRBV6-5 TGTGCCAGCAGTTCCCCACTGGGGGGCCTGAACACTGAAGCTTTCTTT CASSSPLGGLNTEAFF
. many TRBJ2-5 TRBV5-6 TGTGCCAGCAGCTTGTACCAAGAGACCCAGTACTTC CASSLYQETQYF
. many TRBJ2-2 TRBV11-3 TGTGCCAGCAGCTCCTACAGGGAACACACCGGGGAGCTGTTTTTT CASSSYREHTGELFF
. many TRBJ2-7 TRBV7-8 TGTGCCAGCAGCTTAGGTGTGCAGGGAGCCTACGAGCAGTACTTC CASSLGVQGAYEQYF
TRBD1 many TRBJ1-5 TRBV5-1 TGCGCCAGCAGCTTACAGGGGGCAGGCAATCAGCCCCAGCATTTT CASSLQGAGNQPQHF
. . TRBJ1-2 TRBV6-2/TRBV6-3 TGTGCCAGCACAGGGAGGAGCTATGGCTACACCTTC CASTGRSYGYTF
. . TRBJ1-1 TRBV5-8 TGTGCCAGCAGCTTAATGGATGGCACTGAAGCTTTCTTT CASSLMDGTEAFF
. many TRBJ2-5 TRBV28 TGTGCCAGCAGTCAATACGGACAGCAAGAGACCCAGTACTTC CASSQYGQQETQYF
TRBD1 many TRBJ2-7 TRBV20-1 TGCAGTGGGACAGGGGGCTCCTACGAGCAGTACTTC CSGTGGSYEQYF